One T cell receptor beta chain is described in this entry. The CDR3 extends over 15 amino acids. Trimming took off 0 bases at V and 4 bases at J, with 13 bases between the two ends. Looked up from germline, CDR1 is DFQATT and CDR2 is SNEGSKA (reference sequence). The data originate from a study of T-cell reconstitution after alpha-beta-depleted transplantation in children. Unique molecular identifiers were used to barcode this TCRbeta library. Each CDR3 protein is one row after TCRdb ran MiXCR on the PCR reads. This sample has about 830,000 distinct CDR3 sequences, with roughly 15% found just once. The chain uses TRBV20-1 and TRBJ2-1; the D gene is possibly TRBD1 (5 bases). This TCR derives from a male patient under 18 who had a stem cell transplant for acute lymphoblastic leukemia, so the T cells may come from the graft donor. The starting material was PBMCs, mostly from graft donor cells, obtained 360 days after TCRalphabeta/CD19-depleted stem cell transplant. CDR3 amino acids: CSARDPYRLYNEQFF. CDR3 sequence (DNA): TGCAGTGCTAGAGATCCTTACAGGTTATACAATGAGCAGTTCTTC.